A single sample is the source of the 18 T cell receptor beta chains below, sequenced in a study of breast tumors, draining lymph nodes, adjacent tissues. Each CDR3 protein gets one entry after TCRdb re-called the multiplex PCR reads with MiXCR. Of approximately 210,000 distinct CDR3 sequences in the sample, about 34% were seen once. Samples came from axillary lymph nodes draining the breast cancer. The sequencing sample was made of axillary lymph node tissue. These TCRs come from a female donor with breast cancer. Some clones in this sample may be carry-over from other donors' samples.

This clonotype was observed many times. The J gene is TRBJ1-5, the V gene TRBV2; 8 bases map to TRBD1. The V gene end was trimmed by 1 base and the J gene end by 9 bases; junction bases not matched to a gene: 2. The CDR3 spans 13 residues. Germline loops: CDR1 SNHLY, CDR2 FYNNEI. In DNA form, the CDR3 reads TGTGCCAGCAGTGAAGGGGACAGGCGGCCCCAGCATTTT. Its protein product is CASSEGDRRPQHF.

This clonotype was counted at least ten times. V gene TRBV10-3 combines with J gene TRBJ2-1, with 8 positions matching TRBD2. Trimming cost V 4 bases and J 2 bases; bases outside gene matches: 4. Germline V gene sequence: CDR1 ENHRY, CDR2 SYGVKD. The CDR3 has 15 amino acids. This CDR3 is CAISAGLAAYNEQFF. The CDR3 DNA follows: TGTGCCATCAGTGCAGGACTAGCTGCCTACAATGAGCAGTTCTTC.

This clonotype showed up many times. The V gene is TRBV7-9, the J gene TRBJ2-7; TRBD1 might be the D (5 bases). The CDR3 has 15 amino acids. Trimming took 2 bases from V and 2 from J, leaving 13 bases between them. Per the germline V gene, CDR1 is SEHNR and CDR2 is FQNEAQ (reference sequence). This CDR3 is CASSLLAGNPYEQYF. CDR3 DNA sequence: TGTGCCAGCAGCTTATTAGCAGGGAACCCCTACGAGCAGTACTTC.

This clonotype was seen only a few times. The V and J genes are TRBV6-6 and TRBJ2-6; TRBD1 agrees at 9 bases. V lost 4 bases, J lost 3 bases, and 7 bases stayed unmatched. The germline V gene encodes CDR1 MNHNY and CDR2 SVGAGI (reference sequence). This CDR3 spans 17 amino acids. The CDR3 spells CASSSDRGGYGANVLTF. CDR3 nucleotide sequence: TGTGCCAGCAGTTCTGACAGGGGGGGATATGGGGCCAACGTCCTGACTTTC.

The chain uses TRBV11-3 and TRBJ2-5; 7 nucleotides line up with TRBD1. Per the germline V gene, CDR1 is SGHNT and CDR2 is YENEEA. The junction had 0 bases not matched to a gene; V was cut back by 5 bases and J by 0 bases. The CDR3 runs to 13 residues. The CDR3 bases are TGTGCCAGCAGCACAGGGGACCAAGAGACCCAGTACTTC. Translated: CASSTGDQETQYF.

On this clonotype: This could be a read error, since a much larger clone is one nucleotide away. The rearrangement links TRBV7-2 to TRBJ1-2; TRBD1 matches 8 bases. The germline V gene encodes CDR1 SGHTA and CDR2 FQGNSA. This CDR3 region has 15 residues. The CDR3 spells CASSFSQGAFDGYPF. CDR3 in DNA: TGTGCCAGCAGCTTCTCCCAGGGGGCGTTTGATGGCTACCCCTTC.

As concerns this clonotype: The germline gene is not matched at one end of the junction; a read error may be the cause. This sequence joins TRBV12-3 or TRBV12-4 and TRBJ2-2; D is undetermined. CDR3 length: 13 amino acids. For the CDR3, the DNA is TGTGCCGGCAGTTTCACGGGTACCGGGGAGCTGTTTTTT. Its protein product is CAGSFTGTGELFF.

In its sample, this clonotype was seen many times. This chain uses TRBV14 with TRBJ2-3; D not resolved. This CDR3 comprises 16 residues. Trimming pared 2 bases from V and 0 bases from J, leaving 12 bases between. Germline V CDR1 and CDR2: SGHDN, FVKESK. Here the CDR3 reads CASSQLRRASTDTQYF. Written as DNA, the CDR3 is TGTGCCAGCAGCCAATTGAGACGGGCTAGCACAGATACGCAGTATTTT.

This clonotype was counted ten times or more. This chain connects TRBV18 to TRBJ2-7; unclear D gene. The CDR3 has 13 amino acids. Per germline, CDR1 KGHSH and CDR2 LQKENI. V lost 2 bases to trimming and J lost 5 bases, with 10 bases between them. DNA for the CDR3: TGTGCCAGCTCACCAGGGCGCGGAGACGAGCAGTACTTC. It specifies CASSPGRGDEQYF.

This clonotype occurred many times. The chain joins TRBV5-5 to TRBJ2-5, with D possibly being TRBD2 (6 bases). The germline V gene encodes CDR1 SGHKS and CDR2 YYEKEE (reference sequence). CDR3 size: 16 residues. Trimming took 4 bases from V and 10 from J, leaving 26 bases between them. The CDR3 spells CASSRETASRREDQYF. The CDR3 DNA reads TGTGCCAGCAGCCGGGAGACAGCGTCGCGGAGGGAGGACCAGTACTTC.

The V call is TRBV20-1, the J call TRBJ1-1; 9 nucleotides line up with TRBD1. The CDR3 has 17 amino acids. Germline V CDR1 and CDR2: DFQATT, SNEGSKA (reference sequence). Trimming at V came to 4 bases and at J to 5 bases, leaving 17 bases not matched to a gene. The CDR3 sequence is CSAIPMGQGWGGTEAFF. The CDR3, as DNA: TGCAGTGCTATTCCCATGGGACAGGGTTGGGGGGGGACTGAAGCTTTCTTT.

This clonotype was picked up a small number of times. This may arise from a read error, as a much more abundant clone is one base away. The V and J genes are TRBV7-2 and TRBJ2-5, with 8 positions matching TRBD2. CDR3 length: 15 amino acids. In germline, CDR1 is SGHTA, CDR2 FQGNSA. As DNA, the CDR3 is TGTGCCAGCACCAATCGGGAGGCGGGGGGAGAGACCCAGCACTTC. Its protein product is CASTNREAGGETQHF.

V gene TRBV7-8 combines with J gene TRBJ2-2; possible D gene TRBD1, 5 bases. The germline V gene encodes CDR1 SGHVS and CDR2 FQNEAQ. CDR3 size: 16 residues. Trimming cost V 3 bases and J 1 base, with 12 bases left between them. CDR3 nucleotides: TGTGCCAGCAGCTTTTTAGGGGTGGGGAACACCGGGGAGCTGTTTTTT. Translated, it gives CASSFLGVGNTGELFF.

On this clonotype itself: It may be a read error: a sequence one base away is much more abundant. The chain recombines TRBV12-3 or TRBV12-4 with TRBJ1-2; 7 bases match TRBD1. The CDR3 length is 15 residues. The CDR3 nucleotides are TGTGCCAGCAGTTTAAACAGGGGTATTGGTTATGGCTACCCCTTC. Translation gives CASSLNRGIGYGYPF.

This clonotype showed up many times. This chain uses TRBV19 with TRBJ2-2; D not certain. The CDR3 contains 12 residues. Trimming took off 1 base at V and 7 bases at J, with 4 bases between the two ends. Germline loops: CDR1 LNHDA, CDR2 SQIVND (reference sequence). This CDR3 reads CASSIGGGELFF. For the CDR3, the DNA is TGTGCCAGTAGTATAGGTGGCGGGGAGCTGTTTTTT.

This clonotype was recorded at least ten times. V and J are TRBV12-5 and TRBJ2-5, with 7 nucleotides matching TRBD2. Germline CDR1 and CDR2: LGHNT and FRNRAP. The CDR3 consists of 14 residues. V shed 1 base and J 3 bases; nucleotides not matched to a gene: 2. The CDR3 is CASGLGSGEETQYF. The CDR3, as DNA: TGTGCTAGTGGTTTGGGGAGCGGGGAAGAGACCCAGTACTTC. The full variable domain, its missing parts supplied by reference TRBV12-5 and TRBJ2-5, is DARVTQTPRHKVTEMGQEVTMRCQPILGHNTVFWYRQTMMQGLELLAYFRNRAPLDDSGMPKDRFSAEMPDATLATLKIQPSEPRDSAVYFCASGLGSGEETQYFGPGTRLLVL.

This rearrangement joins TRBV7-9 to TRBJ2-1; 7 positions match TRBD1. V shed 6 bases and J 2 bases; nucleotides not matched to a gene: 4. CDR1 is SEHNR and CDR2 is FQNEAQ in the germline V gene (reference sequence). The CDR3 runs to 14 residues. The CDR3 is CASSWDSTYNEQFF. CDR3 DNA sequence: TGTGCCAGCAGTTGGGACAGTACCTACAATGAGCAGTTCTTC.

Ten or more counts support this clonotype. The junction departs from the called germline gene at one end, perhaps through a read error. This chain connects TRBV5-1 to TRBJ1-6; D ambiguous. CDR1 is SGHRS, CDR2 YFSETQ, per germline. This CDR3 region has 14 residues. This chain's CDR3 is CASSLETANSPLHF. CDR3 coding DNA: TGCGCCAGCAGCTTGGAAACAGCAAATTCCCCCCTCCACTTT.